A selection of T cell receptor beta chains follows, all from one sample in a study of blood T cell repertoires in COVID-19. The data were produced by immunoSEQ multiplex PCR, yet TCRdb's version contains in-frame clones alone and is incomplete. This sample has about 160,000 clones; more than 70% occur once, and the top ten carry more than 9%. Sequenced material: peripheral blood. The receptors derive from a woman aged 80 or over with active or convalescent COVID-19. The CDR3 runs from the conserved cysteine through the conserved F or W. The D gene is left open where the match is weak. The size of a clone is reported for some rows only, either as once, few or many, or as a class for expanded clones.

v_call	d_call	clone_size	j_call	cdr3_length	cdr3_aa	cdr3_nt
TRBV5-1	TRBD2	NA	TRBJ2-7	15	CASSTTSGSSYEQYF	TGCGCCAGCTCGACGACGAGCGGGAGCTCCTACGAGCAGTACTTC
TRBV6-2/TRBV6-3	NA	NA	TRBJ2-7	13	CASSYELRYEQYF	TGTGCCAGCAGTTACGAGCTCCGATACGAGCAGTACTTC
TRBV7-6	NA	NA	TRBJ1-3	18	CASSLVPRTPSGGNTIYF	TGTGCCAGCAGCTTAGTTCCGAGGACACCGAGCGGGGGAAACACCATATATTTT
TRBV5-1	TRBD1	NA	TRBJ2-7	14	CASSLEQGIHEQYF	TGCGCCAGCAGCTTGGAACAGGGGATCCACGAGCAGTACTTC
TRBV6-6	NA	NA	TRBJ1-5	13	CASSYSSHQPQHF	TGTGCCAGCAGTTACTCTTCTCATCAGCCCCAGCATTTT
TRBV29-1	TRBD1	NA	TRBJ2-1	13	CSERGTGRSEQFF	TGCAGCGAAAGAGGGACAGGGAGGAGTGAGCAGTTCTTC
TRBV28	NA	NA	TRBJ1-2	14	CASSRSGIFGGYTF	TGTGCCAGCAGTCGCTCAGGGATATTCGGTGGCTACACCTTC
TRBV6-5	NA	few	TRBJ1-1	13	CASSYGQNTEAFF	TGTGCCAGCAGTTACGGACAGAACACTGAAGCTTTCTTT
TRBV7-9	NA	NA	TRBJ2-1	19	CASSLAGAPTSSRYNEQFF	TGTGCCAGCAGCTTAGCAGGGGCCCCCACTAGCTCCAGGTACAATGAGCAGTTCTTC
TRBV3-1/TRBV3-2	NA	NA	TRBJ2-2	16	CASSPPGGRSGGELFF	TGTGCCAGCAGCCCACCAGGGGGGCGCTCAGGCGGGGAGCTGTTTTTT
TRBV15	TRBD1	NA	TRBJ2-7	15	CATSLRTGGSYEQYF	TGTGCCACCAGCTTGCGGACAGGGGGCTCCTACGAGCAGTACTTC
TRBV5-1	TRBD1	NA	TRBJ1-1	14	CASSQGTANTEAFF	TGCGCCAGCAGCCAGGGGACAGCGAACACTGAAGCTTTCTTT
TRBV3-1/TRBV3-2	TRBD1	NA	TRBJ1-3	15	CASSPRDRLGNTIYF	TGTGCCAGCAGCCCCCGGGACAGGCTGGGAAACACCATATATTTT
TRBV9	NA	NA	TRBJ2-6	16	CASSEQGGSGANVLTF	TGTGCCAGCAGCGAACAGGGTGGATCTGGGGCCAACGTCCTGACTTTC
TRBV5-1	NA	NA	TRBJ2-5	15	CASSEAGTREETQYF	TGCGCCAGCAGCGAGGCAGGGACAAGGGAAGAGACCCAGTACTTC
TRBV10-3	NA	NA	TRBJ1-1	16	CAISESRGIDGTEAFF	TGTGCCATCAGTGAGTCCCGAGGGATCGATGGCACTGAAGCTTTCTTT
TRBV6-5	NA	NA	TRBJ2-7	15	CASSSWRPGDYEQYF	TGTGCCAGCAGTTCCTGGCGCCCCGGGGACTACGAGCAGTACTTC
TRBV7-2	TRBD1	once	TRBJ1-5	18	CASSEGEWTGTSNQPQHF	TGTGCCAGCAGCGAAGGGGAGTGGACAGGGACAAGCAATCAGCCCCAGCATTTT
TRBV28	TRBD1	NA	TRBJ1-2	14	CASSLDRGLGGYTF	TGTGCCAGCAGTTTGGACAGGGGGCTGGGGGGCTACACCTTC
TRBV15	TRBD1	few	TRBJ2-6	18	CATSRPGQGAIGANVLTF	TGTGCCACCAGCAGGCCGGGACAGGGGGCGATTGGGGCCAACGTCCTGACTTTC
TRBV28	NA	NA	TRBJ1-4	16	CASTLTPGATNEKLFF	TGTGCCAGCACCCTCACCCCGGGTGCAACTAATGAAAAACTGTTTTTT
TRBV28	NA	NA	TRBJ1-1	15	CATVAGSAPNTEAFF	TGTGCCACAGTGGCGGGGAGCGCCCCGAACACTGAAGCTTTCTTT
TRBV7-8	TRBD1	NA	TRBJ1-1	16	CASSLGQGVTNTEAFF	TGTGCCAGCAGCCTCGGACAGGGGGTTACGAACACTGAAGCTTTCTTT
TRBV9	TRBD1	few	TRBJ1-2	14	CASSALNRGLGYTF	TGTGCCAGCAGCGCCTTAAACAGGGGACTTGGCTACACCTTC
TRBV5-1	TRBD2	NA	TRBJ2-3	16	CASSPTLTSGRDTQYF	TGCGCCAGCAGCCCCACCTTGACTAGCGGGAGGGATACGCAGTATTTT
TRBV6-6	TRBD2	once	TRBJ2-5	15	CASSSLSGSGETQYF	TGTGCCAGCAGCTCTCTTAGCGGGAGTGGGGAGACCCAGTACTTC
TRBV24-1	TRBD2	NA	TRBJ2-1	16	CATSDLPGLRGDEQFF	TGTGCCACCAGTGATTTACCGGGACTAAGGGGCGATGAGCAGTTCTTC
TRBV5-1	NA	NA	TRBJ2-1	15	CASSYSGSSYNEQFF	TGCGCCAGCAGCTATAGCGGTAGCTCCTACAATGAGCAGTTCTTC